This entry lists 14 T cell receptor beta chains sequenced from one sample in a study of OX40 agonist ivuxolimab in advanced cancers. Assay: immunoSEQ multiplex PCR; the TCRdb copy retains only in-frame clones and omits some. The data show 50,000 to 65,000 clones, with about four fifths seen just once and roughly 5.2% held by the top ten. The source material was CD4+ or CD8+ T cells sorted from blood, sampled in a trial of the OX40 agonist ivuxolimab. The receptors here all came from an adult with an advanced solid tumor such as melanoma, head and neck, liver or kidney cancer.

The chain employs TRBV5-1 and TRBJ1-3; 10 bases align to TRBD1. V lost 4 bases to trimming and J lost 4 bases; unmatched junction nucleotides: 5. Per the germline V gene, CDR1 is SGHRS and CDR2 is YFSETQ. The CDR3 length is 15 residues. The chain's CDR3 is CASSRDRGRGNTIYF. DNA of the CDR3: TGCGCCAGCAGCCGGGACAGGGGCCGGGGAAACACCATATATTTT.

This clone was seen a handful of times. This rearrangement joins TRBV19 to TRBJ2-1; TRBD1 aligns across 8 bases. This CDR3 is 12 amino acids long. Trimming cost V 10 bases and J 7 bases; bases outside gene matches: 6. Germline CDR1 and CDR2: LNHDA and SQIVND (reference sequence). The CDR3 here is CATRQGANEQFF. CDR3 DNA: TGTGCCACTCGCCAGGGGGCGAATGAGCAGTTCTTC.

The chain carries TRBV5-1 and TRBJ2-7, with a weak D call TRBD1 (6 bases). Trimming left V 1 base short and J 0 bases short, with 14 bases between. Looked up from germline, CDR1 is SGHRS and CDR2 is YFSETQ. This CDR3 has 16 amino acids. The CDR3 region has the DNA TGCGCCAGCAGCTTGAGTTGGGGCAGGGGCTCCTACGAGCAGTACTTC. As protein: CASSLSWGRGSYEQYF.

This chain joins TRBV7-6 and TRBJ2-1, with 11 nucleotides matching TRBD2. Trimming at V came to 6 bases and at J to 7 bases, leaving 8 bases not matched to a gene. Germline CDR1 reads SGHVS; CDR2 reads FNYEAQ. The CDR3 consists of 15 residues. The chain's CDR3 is CASRKLAGEGNEQFF. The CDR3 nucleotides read TGTGCCAGCAGGAAACTAGCGGGAGAGGGGAATGAGCAGTTCTTC.

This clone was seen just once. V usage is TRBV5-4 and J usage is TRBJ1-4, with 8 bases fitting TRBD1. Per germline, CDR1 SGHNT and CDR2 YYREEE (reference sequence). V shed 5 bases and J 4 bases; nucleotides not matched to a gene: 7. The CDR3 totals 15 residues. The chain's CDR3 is CASSEQGAGNEKLFF. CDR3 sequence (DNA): TGTGCCAGCAGTGAGCAGGGGGCTGGTAATGAAAAACTGTTTTTT.

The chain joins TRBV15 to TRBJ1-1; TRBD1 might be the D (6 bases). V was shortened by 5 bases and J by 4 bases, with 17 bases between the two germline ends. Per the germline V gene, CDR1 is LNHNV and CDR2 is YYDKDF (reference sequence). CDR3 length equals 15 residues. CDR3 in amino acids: CATSRDTREGTEAFF. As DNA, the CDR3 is TGTGCCACCAGCCGGGACACCCGGGAGGGCACTGAAGCTTTCTTT.

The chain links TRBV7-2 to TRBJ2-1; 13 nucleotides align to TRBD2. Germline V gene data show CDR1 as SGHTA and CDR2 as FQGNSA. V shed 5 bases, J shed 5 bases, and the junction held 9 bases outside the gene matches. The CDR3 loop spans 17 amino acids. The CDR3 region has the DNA TGTGCCAGCAGCATCACTAGCGGGAGGGCCGTAAACAATGAGCAGTTCTTC. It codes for CASSITSGRAVNNEQFF.

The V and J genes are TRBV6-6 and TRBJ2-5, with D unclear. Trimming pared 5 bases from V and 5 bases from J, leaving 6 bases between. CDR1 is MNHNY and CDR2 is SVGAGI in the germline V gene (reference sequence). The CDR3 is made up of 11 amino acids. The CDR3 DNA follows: TGTGCCAGCAGTAGTGGTGAGACCCAGTACTTC. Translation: CASSSGETQYF.

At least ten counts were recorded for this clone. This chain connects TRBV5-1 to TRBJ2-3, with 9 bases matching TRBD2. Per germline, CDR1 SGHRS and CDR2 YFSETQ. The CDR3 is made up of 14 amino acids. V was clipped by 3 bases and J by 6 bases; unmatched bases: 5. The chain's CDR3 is CASSWGLADDTQYF. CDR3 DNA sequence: TGCGCCAGCAGCTGGGGACTAGCAGACGATACGCAGTATTTT.

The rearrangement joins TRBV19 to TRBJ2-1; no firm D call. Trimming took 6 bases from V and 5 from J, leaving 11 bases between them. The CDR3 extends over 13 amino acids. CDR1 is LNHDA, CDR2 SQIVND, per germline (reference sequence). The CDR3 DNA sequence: TGTGCCAGTAGCTTGGACCAACACAATGAGCAGTTCTTC. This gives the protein CASSLDQHNEQFF.

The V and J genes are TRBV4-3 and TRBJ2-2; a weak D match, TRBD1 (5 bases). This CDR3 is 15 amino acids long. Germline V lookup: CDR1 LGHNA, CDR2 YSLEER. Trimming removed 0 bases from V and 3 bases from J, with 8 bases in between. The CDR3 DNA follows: TGCGCCAGCAGCCAAGATCAGGGTTACACCGGGGAGCTGTTTTTT. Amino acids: CASSQDQGYTGELFF.

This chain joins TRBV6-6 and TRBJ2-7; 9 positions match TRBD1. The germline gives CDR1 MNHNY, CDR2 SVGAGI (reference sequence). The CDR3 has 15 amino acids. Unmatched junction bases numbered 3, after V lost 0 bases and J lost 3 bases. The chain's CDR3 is CASSYSGTGIYEQYF. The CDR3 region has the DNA TGTGCCAGCAGTTACTCTGGGACAGGGATCTACGAGCAGTACTTC.

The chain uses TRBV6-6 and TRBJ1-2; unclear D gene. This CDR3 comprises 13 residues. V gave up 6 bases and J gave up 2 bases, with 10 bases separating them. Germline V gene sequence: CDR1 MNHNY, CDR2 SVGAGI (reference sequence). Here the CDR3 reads CASRPGGNYGYTF. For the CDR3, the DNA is TGTGCCAGCAGGCCCGGTGGGAACTATGGCTACACCTTC.

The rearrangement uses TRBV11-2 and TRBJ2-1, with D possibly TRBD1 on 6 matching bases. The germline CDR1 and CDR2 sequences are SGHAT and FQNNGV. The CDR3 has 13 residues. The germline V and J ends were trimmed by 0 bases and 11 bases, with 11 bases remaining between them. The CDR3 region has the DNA TGTGCCAGCAGCTTAGAGGCCAGGGGAAAGCAGTTCTTC. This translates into CASSLEARGKQFF.